The 19 T cell receptor beta chains below come from one sample, sequenced in a study of cytomegalovirus exposure and HLA in healthy donors. Vbeta (60) and Jbeta (13) primers were used in the PCR. Libraries were prepared by immunoSEQ multiplex PCR; TCRdb keeps only in-frame clonotypes and omits some of them. The table includes approximately 110,000 clones, 70% to 80% detected once. The sample comprised PBMCs. The origin of the receptors is a young woman in good health and CMV-seropositive.

This sequence joins TRBV4-1 and TRBJ1-4, with 8 bases matching TRBD1. CDR3 length: 16 residues. Germline V gives CDR1 MGHRA, CDR2 YSYEKL. Trimming at V came to 0 bases and at J to 6 bases, leaving 6 bases not matched to a gene. CDR3 bases: TGCGCCAGCAGCCAAGATCGGCACAGGGGGGATGAAAAACTGTTTTTT. It translates to CASSQDRHRGDEKLFF.

V is TRBV7-2 and J is TRBJ1-1; the D gene is possibly TRBD1 (6 bases). CDR1 and CDR2 from the germline V gene are SGHTA and FQGNSA. Trimming removed 4 bases at V and 1 base at J, with 13 bases between. This CDR3 has 15 residues. The CDR3 protein is CASSSSPGQNTEAFF. CDR3 DNA sequence: TGTGCCAGCAGCTCGTCGCCGGGACAGAACACTGAAGCTTTCTTT.

This clone was counted once. This chain uses TRBV11-3 with TRBJ1-2; 8 bases match TRBD1. The CDR3 has 17 residues. Per the germline V gene, CDR1 is SGHNT and CDR2 is YENEEA. J gave up 0 bases and V 5 bases, and 11 bases lay outside the gene matches. The CDR3 loop reads CASSPRGTGVTNYGYTF. In DNA, the CDR3 is TGTGCCAGCAGCCCTCGAGGGACAGGAGTCACTAACTATGGCTACACCTTC. Combining the CDR3 with reference TRBV11-3 and TRBJ1-2 gives the whole variable domain EAGVVQSPRYKIIEKKQPVAFWCNPISGHNTLYWYLQNLGQGPELLIRYENEEAVDDSQLPKDRFSAERLKGVDSTLKIQPAELGDSAVYLCASSPRGTGVTNYGYTFGSGTRLTVV.

This rearrangement joins TRBV19 to TRBJ1-2, with a possible D match to TRBD1 (6 bases). Trimming took 3 bases from V and 0 from J, leaving 17 bases between them. CDR1 LNHDA and CDR2 SQIVND come from the germline V gene (reference sequence). The CDR3 extends over 17 amino acids. The CDR3 DNA reads as TGTGCCAGTAGTATCGTAATCGGGACAACTCCTAACTATGGCTACACCTTC. Translated: CASSIVIGTTPNYGYTF.

The J gene is TRBJ2-2, the V gene TRBV5-1; D unclear. V gave up 0 bases and J gave up 8 bases, with 14 bases separating them. Germline lookup yields CDR1 SGHRS and CDR2 YFSETQ. This CDR3 has 15 residues. The CDR3 spells CASSLGLVSPGELFF. As DNA, the CDR3 is TGCGCCAGCAGCTTGGGTCTAGTCAGTCCAGGGGAGCTGTTTTTT.

Comments on this clone: This specimen includes other DNA sequences encoding the same CDR3. This chain uses TRBV6-5 with TRBJ1-2, with 7 positions matching TRBD1. The CDR3 contains 13 residues. CDR1 is MNHEY and CDR2 is SVGAGI in the germline V gene. The V gene end was trimmed by 6 bases and the J gene end by 3 bases; junction bases not matched to a gene: 4. The CDR3 DNA is TGTGCCAGCAGGCGACAGGGCGACTATGGCTACACCTTC. Its translation is CASRRQGDYGYTF.

The sample holds one count of this clone. This rearrangement joins TRBV11-3 to TRBJ2-7; a weak D match, TRBD2 (5 bases). The V gene's germline CDR1 is SGHNT and CDR2 YENEEA. The CDR3 runs 15 residues. V lost 6 bases and J lost 2, with 17 bases in between. CDR3 region: CASSYLEGTTYEQYF. The CDR3 DNA is TGTGCCAGCAGTTACCTCGAGGGTACTACCTACGAGCAGTACTTC.

This chain connects TRBV11-3 to TRBJ2-7; the D gene is possibly TRBD2 (6 bases). Trimming left V 5 bases short and J 2 bases short, with 13 bases between. CDR1 is SGHNT, CDR2 YENEEA, per germline. The length of the CDR3 is 14 residues. CDR3 nucleotides: TGTGCCAGCAGCCCGGGACTCTTTACCTACGAGCAGTACTTC. Translation: CASSPGLFTYEQYF.

The chain links TRBV7-9 to TRBJ2-2; 10 nucleotides align to TRBD2. Germline V CDR1 and CDR2: SEHNR, FQNEAQ (reference sequence). The CDR3 totals 17 residues. V lost 5 bases, J lost 3 bases, and 9 bases stayed unmatched. Here the CDR3 reads CASSLLGTSEYTGELFF. As DNA, the CDR3 is TGTGCCAGCAGCCTCTTGGGGACTAGCGAGTACACCGGGGAGCTGTTTTTT.

This clone appeared once. The gene calls are TRBV5-1 and TRBJ1-5, with TRBD1 matching 11 bases. V gave up 4 bases and J gave up 1 base; unmatched junction bases: 7. There are 17 residues in the CDR3. Germline values: CDR1 SGHRS, CDR2 YFSETQ. The DNA for the CDR3 is TGCGCCAGCAGCCCCGGGACAGGGGGAGGGAGCAATCAGCCCCAGCATTTT. Protein product: CASSPGTGGGSNQPQHF.

This clone was found a few times. The J gene is TRBJ2-1, the V gene TRBV7-2, with 7 bases lining up with TRBD1. Trimming took 6 bases from V and 0 from J; bases not matched to a gene: 2. Germline CDR1 and CDR2: SGHTA and FQGNSA. The CDR3 length is 14 residues. CDR3 amino acids: CASRGQSSYNEQFF. The CDR3, as DNA: TGTGCCAGCAGGGGACAGAGCTCCTACAATGAGCAGTTCTTC.

The V gene is TRBV4-1, the J gene TRBJ2-3; 8 positions match TRBD2. V gave up 0 bases and J gave up 3 bases; unmatched junction bases: 8. The CDR3 sequence is 17 residues long. Germline values: CDR1 MGHRA, CDR2 YSYEKL. The chain's CDR3 is CASSQDLGGLETDTQYF. CDR3 coding DNA: TGCGCCAGCAGCCAAGATTTGGGGGGACTAGAGACAGATACGCAGTATTTT.

The chain carries TRBV6-1 and TRBJ1-2; D is uncertain. Between the trimmed V and J ends, which lost 2 bases and 4 bases, there was a span of 17 bases. The CDR3 covers 16 residues. Germline assignment: CDR1 MNHNS and CDR2 SASEGT. The CDR3, as DNA: TGTGCCAGCAGTGAAAGGAGTGGGAGAGAGGGCTATGGCTACACCTTC. Translated, it gives CASSERSGREGYGYTF.

The gene calls are TRBV19 and TRBJ2-7, with D possibly TRBD1 on 6 matching bases. The CDR3 is 13 amino acids. V was clipped by 5 bases and J by 8 bases, with 16 bases between them. Germline loops: CDR1 LNHDA, CDR2 SQIVND (reference sequence). CDR3 DNA: TGTGCCAGTAGTGATGACAGGCTGGGCAAGCAGTACTTC. Its protein is CASSDDRLGKQYF.

V and J are TRBV12-5 and TRBJ2-1; TRBD2 aligns across 7 bases. The CDR3 loop spans 14 amino acids. The V segment lost 8 bases and the J segment 9 bases; nucleotides outside the gene matches: 13. Looked up from germline, CDR1 is LGHNT and CDR2 is FRNRAP. CDR3 sequence: CASNGRAGTTEQFF. CDR3 coding DNA: TGTGCTAGTAACGGAAGAGCGGGAACCACTGAGCAGTTCTTC.

The chain employs TRBV15 and TRBJ1-5, with a weak D call TRBD1 (5 bases). The CDR3 is 15 residues long. The germline V gene has CDR1 LNHNV and CDR2 YYDKDF (reference sequence). V was cut by 3 bases and J by 4 bases, with 13 bases left in between. The CDR3 region is CATSSGSDMNQPQHF. As DNA, the CDR3 is TGTGCCACCAGCAGTGGATCGGACATGAATCAGCCCCAGCATTTT.

This sequence joins TRBV10-3 and TRBJ1-4, with TRBD1 identical over 7 bases. In germline, CDR1 is ENHRY, CDR2 SYGVKD. The CDR3 has 13 residues. Germline trimming cut 7 bases from V and 8 bases from J; bases unmatched to any gene: 7. The CDR3 here is CAITDRVGEKLFF. The CDR3 DNA follows: TGTGCCATCACAGACAGGGTTGGGGAAAAACTGTTTTTT.

The CDR3 is CAISDTARGTEAFF. The CDR3 region has the DNA TGTGCCATCAGTGATACCGCTAGAGGCACTGAAGCTTTCTTT. V is TRBV10-3 and J is TRBJ1-1; D is uncertain. Germline values: CDR1 ENHRY, CDR2 SYGVKD. Trimming removed 3 bases from V and 4 bases from J, with 12 bases in between. CDR3 size: 14 residues.

DNA of the CDR3: TGTGCCACCAGCAGAGGGCTAGCGGCCCGATCACCCACCGGGGAGCTGTTTTTT. Translation gives CATSRGLAARSPTGELFF. This rearrangement joins TRBV15 to TRBJ2-2; 7 bases are shared with TRBD2. The V gene's germline CDR1 is LNHNV and CDR2 YYDKDF (reference sequence). This CDR3 has 18 amino acids. Trimming at V came to 1 base and at J to 4 bases, leaving 12 bases not matched to a gene.